Below, 12 T cell receptor beta chains from the same sample are listed, as sequenced in a study of identical twins. TCRdb fed the 5' RACE reads into MiXCR, producing one record per CDR3 protein. The repertoire holds 1.5 million to 2 million distinct CDR3 sequences, roughly a third seen once, with about 0.3% in the top ten. Source material: cord blood. These receptors were obtained from a newborn girl in good health.

V gene TRBV28 combines with J gene TRBJ1-1; 9 bases map to TRBD1. Germline values: CDR1 MDHEN, CDR2 SYDVKM. The J segment lost 3 bases and the V segment lost 5 bases, leaving 7 bases of the junction unmatched. The CDR3 is made up of 15 amino acids. The CDR3, as DNA: TGTGCCAGCAGTACCACAGGGGGCGGGGACACTGAAGCTTTCTTT. It is translated as CASSTTGGGDTEAFF.

A word on this clonotype: This sequence may be a read error, since a much larger clone differs from it by one base. CDR3 coding DNA: TGTGCTAGTGGTTTGTCCCGAGCGGGGTTCTCCTACAATGAGCAGTTCTTC. Its translation is CASGLSRAGFSYNEQFF. The rearrangement uses TRBV12-5 and TRBJ2-1, with TRBD2 matching over 7 bases. The V segment lost 2 bases and the J segment 0 bases; nucleotides outside the gene matches: 7. In germline, CDR1 is LGHNT, CDR2 FRNRAP. This CDR3 comprises 17 residues. The full variable domain, rest sourced from reference TRBV12-5 and TRBJ2-1, is DARVTQTPRHKVTEMGQEVTMRCQPILGHNTVFWYRQTMMQGLELLAYFRNRAPLDDSGMPKDRFSAEMPDATLATLKIQPSEPRDSAVYFCASGLSRAGFSYNEQFFGPGTRLTVL.

The rearrangement links TRBV12-3 or TRBV12-4 to TRBJ1-5; TRBD1 aligns across 10 bases. V lost 5 bases, J lost 8 bases, and 3 bases stayed unmatched. The CDR3 is 13 residues long. Here the CDR3 DNA reads TGTGCCAGCAGTACGGACAGGGGGAAGCCCCAGCATTTT. Residues: CASSTDRGKPQHF.

A few counts support this clonotype. The chain's CDR3 is CASSFSTGPQVYEQYF. In DNA, the CDR3 is TGTGCCAGCAGTTTCTCGACAGGGCCCCAGGTTTACGAGCAGTACTTC. This rearrangement joins TRBV27 to TRBJ2-7, with 7 bases lining up with TRBD1. Per germline, CDR1 MNHEY and CDR2 SMNVEV (reference sequence). This CDR3 contains 16 residues. The junction had 12 bases not matched to a gene; V was cut back by 3 bases and J by 4 bases.

CDR3 bases: TGTGCCAGCAGCCAATCCGGGGTAAGGACAGATACGCAGTATTTT. Protein product: CASSQSGVRTDTQYF. This chain links TRBV3-1 with TRBJ2-3; possible D gene TRBD2, 5 bases. The length of the CDR3 is 15 residues. Germline V gene sequence: CDR1 LGHDT, CDR2 YNNKEL (reference sequence). V was cut by 2 bases and J by 3 bases, with 12 bases left in between.

The chain uses TRBV20-1 and TRBJ2-7; D uncertain. Germline CDR1 and CDR2: DFQATT and SNEGSKA (reference sequence). Trimming shortened V by 6 bases and J by 1 base, and 13 bases separated the two germline ends. The CDR3 covers 13 residues. The CDR3 DNA is TGCAGTGCCTCATGGACGGAATCCTACGAGCAGTACTTC. Residues: CSASWTESYEQYF.

This chain joins TRBV25-1 and TRBJ2-7, with D perhaps TRBD1 (6 bases). Trimming cost V 6 bases and J 2 bases, with 17 bases left between them. This CDR3 has 15 residues. Germline CDR1 MGHDK, CDR2 SYGVNS. CDR3 sequence: CASRPQGQGTYEQYF. CDR3 nucleotides: TGTGCCAGCAGGCCTCAGGGGCAGGGGACCTACGAGCAGTACTTC.

V is TRBV10-3 and J is TRBJ2-3; tentatively, D is TRBD2 (6 bases). The ends were cut back, 4 bases at V and 0 bases at J, with 14 bases in the middle. Per germline, CDR1 ENHRY and CDR2 SYGVKD. The CDR3 spans 16 residues. CDR3 nucleotide sequence: TGTGCCATCAGTGGTTTCGTCGGGACTAGCACAGATACGCAGTATTTT. Protein sequence: CAISGFVGTSTDTQYF.

This clonotype occurred a few times. The genes are TRBV20-1 and TRBJ1-1; no clear D gene. The ends were cut back, 2 bases at V and 0 bases at J, with 13 bases in the middle. The CDR3 loop spans 15 amino acids. CDR1 and CDR2 (germline): DFQATT, SNEGSKA (reference sequence). In DNA, the CDR3 is TGCAGTGCTAGACCCCGAAACAGCCTGAACACTGAAGCTTTCTTT. Residues: CSARPRNSLNTEAFF.

As to this clonotype: One junction end does not reproduce the germline sequence, and a read error may be involved. The chain uses TRBV10-3 and TRBJ2-4; 7 bases match TRBD1. The tail of the sequence fits TRBJ2-7 better, so the J call may be wrong. Germline V gene data show CDR1 as ENHRY and CDR2 as SYGVKD. The CDR3 has 13 residues. The DNA for the CDR3 is TGTGCCGTCAGTGAAGGGACAGCCTACGAGCAGTACTTC. Translating it yields CAVSEGTAYEQYF.

The V call is TRBV7-8, the J call TRBJ2-1, with a weak D call TRBD2 (5 bases). The V gene's germline CDR1 is SGHVS and CDR2 FQNEAQ. V was clipped by 5 bases and J by 9 bases, with 11 bases between them. The CDR3 consists of 12 residues. CDR3 nucleotide sequence: TGTGCCAGCAGCGAAAATCGGGGTGAGCAGTTCTTC. Encoded protein: CASSENRGEQFF.

CDR3 amino acids: CASSPPTSPGGEQFF. As DNA, the CDR3 is TGTGCCAGCAGTCCACCCACGTCCCCGGGCGGTGAGCAGTTCTTC. The chain recombines TRBV28 with TRBJ2-1; D gene uncertain. CDR1 is MDHEN, CDR2 SYDVKM, per germline. The CDR3 is 15 residues long. Trimming stripped 5 bases from V and 9 bases from J, with 20 bases between.